This T cell receptor beta chain comes out of a study of shared clonotypes between healthy human individuals. For this clone: Its specificity is not known.

Sequenced by immunoSEQ multiplex PCR; TCRdb stores in-frame clones only, minus some. Among about 550,000 clones listed, about 95% were seen once. Study-level findings and limits: Memory subsets generally showed lower estimated richness than naive subsets.

CD45RO negativity and positive selection for CCR7 defined naive CD8 cells, a population that excluded terminally differentiated effector memory CD45RA+ cells. V lost 6 bases and J lost 7; bases outside the gene matches: 6. Germline V gene sequence: CDR1 MDHEN, CDR2 SYDVKM. The CDR3 loop spans 13 amino acids. The chain links TRBV28 to TRBJ1-1, with TRBD1 matching 9 bases. The source of this sequence is a woman in her twenties or thirties in good health. Sequences were obtained from naive CD8+ T cells sorted from blood. The CDR3 bases are TGTGCCAGCAGACCGGGACAGGGATTTGAAGCTTTCTTT. Translated, it gives CASRPGQGFEAFF.